The 21 T cell receptor beta chains below were found in one sample sequenced in a study of blood T cells in healthy people across ages. Primers used in a second PCR of roughly 6 to 11 cycles were a sample-barcoded 5' primer and a J-beta primer mix. TCRdb processed the 5' RACE reads anew with MiXCR; each CDR3 protein has one entry. The table lists fewer than 1.5 million distinct CDR3 sequences, 35% to 45% of them singletons, with 6.5% to 10% in the top ten. Sequences were obtained from blood. These receptors all come from a woman between 18 and 29 years old in good health.

The chain employs TRBV2 and TRBJ2-7; no clear D. The end of the DNA is better explained by TRBJ2-5, so the J call may be wrong. The CDR3 is 12 residues long. CDR1 and CDR2 from the germline V gene are SNHLY and FYNNEI. CDR3 protein: CASSRVLETQYF. CDR3 nucleotide sequence: TGTGCCAGCAGCCGGGTCTTGGAGACCCAGTACTTC.

This clonotype was seen a handful of times. The chain is built from TRBV20-1 and TRBJ2-1; 7 bases are a match to TRBD2. CDR1 is DFQATT and CDR2 is SNEGSKA in the germline V gene (reference sequence). Losses at the gene ends were 0 bases for V and 2 bases for J; bases not matched to a gene: 10. This CDR3 spans 17 amino acids. This CDR3 reads CSARDPRHAGAYNEQFF. In nucleotides, the CDR3 is TGCAGTGCTAGAGACCCGCGTCACGCGGGGGCCTACAATGAGCAGTTCTTC.

This chain links TRBV20-1 with TRBJ2-1; the match to TRBD2 covers 9 bases. The length of the CDR3 is 16 residues. With 6 bases clipped from V and 6 bases from J, the junction kept 15 bases outside the gene matches. Per the germline V gene, CDR1 is DFQATT and CDR2 is SNEGSKA (reference sequence). The CDR3 loop is CSAPIPGTSLVNEQFF. The CDR3 DNA reads TGCAGTGCCCCCATCCCCGGGACTAGCCTAGTCAATGAGCAGTTCTTC.

This clonotype was seen more than once but under ten times. V is TRBV29-1 and J is TRBJ1-5, with a weak D call TRBD1 (5 bases). The germline V gene has CDR1 SQVTM and CDR2 ANQGSEA. V shed 4 bases and J shed 3 bases, with 13 bases lying between them. CDR3 length: 14 residues. Written as DNA, the CDR3 is TGCAGCGTTGGGGGGGACCCCCTCAATCAGCCCCAGCATTTT. Amino acid sequence: CSVGGDPLNQPQHF.

This clonotype showed up many times. The CDR3 region is CASSFEVYEQYF. The CDR3 nucleotides are TGTGCCAGCAGTTTCGAGGTCTACGAGCAGTACTTC. The J gene is TRBJ2-7, the V gene TRBV12-3 or TRBV12-4; D not resolved. V dropped 3 bases and J dropped 3 bases, with 6 bases sitting between them. This CDR3 has 12 residues.

This rearrangement joins TRBV4-1 to TRBJ2-7, with 13 bases aligning to TRBD2. With V trimmed by 5 bases and J by 1 base, 5 bases remained unmatched. Germline V gene sequence: CDR1 MGHRA, CDR2 YSYEKL. CDR3 size: 16 residues. For the CDR3, the DNA is TGCGCCAGCAGCGCAAGGACTAGCGGGAGTTCCTACGAGCAGTACTTC. It is translated as CASSARTSGSSYEQYF.

This chain joins TRBV20-1 and TRBJ2-2; D perhaps matches TRBD2 (7 bases). V dropped 1 base and J dropped 7 bases, with 13 bases sitting between them. The CDR3 is 14 amino acids. Germline loops: CDR1 DFQATT, CDR2 SNEGSKA (reference sequence). The CDR3 nucleotides read TGCAGTGCTAGAGGAGGGGGGGCGATCGGGGAGCTGTTTTTT. It encodes CSARGGGAIGELFF.

V gene TRBV11-2 combines with J gene TRBJ2-7, with TRBD2 matching over 8 bases. The CDR3 has 14 residues. Losses at the gene ends were 3 bases for V and 5 bases for J; bases not matched to a gene: 6. Germline V gene data show CDR1 as SGHAT and CDR2 as FQNNGV. This chain's CDR3 is CASSFSSGLNEQYF. The CDR3 DNA reads TGTGCCAGCAGCTTTTCTAGCGGGCTCAACGAGCAGTACTTC.

The rearrangement uses TRBV3-1 and TRBJ2-6; 8 bases fit TRBD1. With V trimmed by 5 bases and J by 0 bases, 12 bases remained unmatched. CDR3 length: 19 residues. CDR1 and CDR2 (germline): LGHDT, YNNKEL (reference sequence). As DNA, the CDR3 is TGTGCCAGCAGCACGCGCAAGGGACAGGCGCCCTCTGGGGCCAACGTCCTGACTTTC. Translation: CASSTRKGQAPSGANVLTF.

The rearrangement links TRBV6-1 to TRBJ2-3; D is possibly TRBD2 (5 bases). From germline, CDR1 is MNHNS and CDR2 SASEGT. This CDR3 region has 15 residues. Trimming removed 1 base at V and 0 bases at J, with 8 bases between. The chain's CDR3 is CASSEVSGSTDTQYF. In nucleotides, the CDR3 is TGTGCCAGCAGTGAAGTTTCGGGGAGCACAGATACGCAGTATTTT.

The rearrangement joins TRBV7-3 to TRBJ2-6, with D perhaps matching TRBD2 (6 bases). The CDR3 loop spans 15 amino acids. Germline assignment: CDR1 SGHTA and CDR2 FQGTGA. Trimming cost V 1 base and J 8 bases, with 12 bases left between them. The CDR3 here is CASSLRASASNVLTF. The CDR3 DNA reads TGTGCCAGCAGCTTAAGGGCTAGCGCGTCCAACGTCCTGACTTTC.

For this clonotype: A read error may explain this, as a much larger clone is one base away. The chain employs TRBV6-2 or TRBV6-3 and TRBJ2-5, with D perhaps matching TRBD2 (6 bases). Germline-derived CDR1 and CDR2 are MNHEY and SVGEGT. Trimming shortened V by 2 bases and J by 2 bases, and 12 bases separated the two germline ends. The CDR3 consists of 15 residues. The CDR3 nucleotides read TGTGCCAGCAGTTACAATGCGGGGAGGCAAGAGACCCAGTACTTC. Its protein is CASSYNAGRQETQYF.

The rearrangement joins TRBV7-2 to TRBJ2-1, with 8 bases identical to TRBD2. CDR1 is SGHTA and CDR2 is FQGNSA in the germline V gene. The CDR3 contains 17 residues. With V trimmed by 6 bases and J by 0 bases, 10 bases remained unmatched. The CDR3 DNA reads as TGTGCCAGCAGTGTCGTTAGCGGGGATTCCTCCTACAATGAGCAGTTCTTC. It translates to CASSVVSGDSSYNEQFF.

The chain couples TRBV12-3 or TRBV12-4 to TRBJ2-4; 7 nucleotides line up with TRBD1. The J segment lost 6 bases and the V segment lost 6 bases, leaving 5 bases of the junction unmatched. The CDR3 is 13 residues long. The CDR3 DNA is TGTGCCAGCAGCAAGACAGGGATAAACATTCAGTACTTC. This sequence encodes CASSKTGINIQYF.

The genes are TRBV6-5 and TRBJ1-1; D unclear. The CDR3 contains 15 residues. Trimming cost V 5 bases and J 1 base, with 14 bases left between them. Germline CDR1 is MNHEY and CDR2 is SVGAGI. CDR3 coding DNA: TGTGCCAGCAGTCCATATCCGGGAGGGAACACTGAAGCTTTCTTT. Translating it yields CASSPYPGGNTEAFF.

The chain links TRBV18 to TRBJ1-1; 10 bases match TRBD1. V was clipped by 5 bases and J by 5 bases; unmatched bases: 14. Germline V gives CDR1 KGHSH, CDR2 LQKENI. The CDR3 is made up of 17 amino acids. CDR3 loop: CASSSETGGAKRTEAFF. The CDR3 DNA follows: TGTGCCAGCTCATCCGAGACAGGGGGCGCTAAGAGGACTGAAGCTTTCTTT.

The chain couples TRBV3-1 to TRBJ2-1; possible D gene TRBD2, 5 bases. The CDR3 contains 14 residues. V was shortened by 0 bases and J by 7 bases, with 10 bases between the two germline ends. Per the germline V gene, CDR1 is LGHDT and CDR2 is YNNKEL (reference sequence). In DNA form, the CDR3 reads TGTGCCAGCAGCCAAGACAACCTAGCAAATGAGCAGTTCTTC. It encodes CASSQDNLANEQFF.

The rearrangement joins TRBV5-1 to TRBJ2-7, with D tentatively TRBD1 (5 bases). Trimming removed 4 bases at V and 7 bases at J, with 15 bases between. Germline V gene data show CDR1 as SGHRS and CDR2 as YFSETQ. CDR3 length: 13 residues. In nucleotides, the CDR3 is TGCGCCAGCAGCCTTAACCAGGGAAATGAGCAGTACTTC. Its protein is CASSLNQGNEQYF.

This clonotype was picked up a small number of times. The chain joins TRBV11-2 to TRBJ1-6; D is possibly TRBD1 (6 bases). Trimming stripped 5 bases from V and 7 bases from J, with 15 bases between. Germline CDR1 SGHAT, CDR2 FQNNGV. CDR3 length: 15 residues. CDR3 region: CASSQKSDRNSPLHF. The DNA for the CDR3 is TGTGCCAGCAGCCAGAAATCAGACAGGAATTCACCCCTCCACTTT. Complete variable domain (other parts from reference TRBV11-2 and TRBJ1-6): EAGVAQSPRYKIIEKRQSVAFWCNPISGHATLYWYQQILGQGPKLLIQFQNNGVVDDSQLPKDRFSAERLKGVDSTLKIQPAKLEDSAVYLCASSQKSDRNSPLHFGNGTRLTVT.

The chain has TRBV12-3 or TRBV12-4 and TRBJ1-4, with D possibly matching TRBD1 (5 bases). Trimming removed 10 bases at V and 13 bases at J, with 22 bases between. This CDR3 region has 13 residues. The CDR3 spells CATRRVLRGGLFF. The CDR3 region has the DNA TGTGCCACCAGGCGGGTTTTAAGGGGTGGACTGTTTTTT.

This clonotype appeared a few times. The V call is TRBV7-8, the J call TRBJ2-5; 9 positions match TRBD1. The CDR3 has 16 residues. CDR1 is SGHVS and CDR2 is FQNEAQ in the germline V gene. V dropped 4 bases and J dropped 5; count of bases not matched to a gene: 11. CDR3 protein: CASSYSRDRAWETQYF. The DNA of the CDR3 is TGTGCCAGCAGCTACAGCCGGGACAGGGCTTGGGAGACCCAGTACTTC.